This T cell receptor (beta chain) was retrieved from a study of CD8 T cells in Susac syndrome. Reverse transcription used roughly 0.5 to 1 ug RNA and random hexamers. Amplification of TCR beta CDR3 used immunoSEQ multiplex PCR across 54 Vbeta and 13 Jbeta. Each CDR3 protein gets one entry after TCRdb re-called the immunoSEQ multiplex PCR reads with MiXCR. The sample contains around 200,000 distinct CDR3 sequences, around 93% of which appear only once. V shed 6 bases and J 7 bases; nucleotides not matched to a gene: 6. The length of the CDR3 is 13 residues. This chain connects TRBV12-3 or TRBV12-4 to TRBJ2-1, with 7 bases matching TRBD1. The receptor was isolated from a human donor with multiple sclerosis. Material for sequencing was CD4+ T cells from PBMCs. CDR3 DNA sequence: TGTGCCAGCAGGACAGGGTATGGAAATGAGCAGTTCTTC. Protein sequence: CASRTGYGNEQFF.